This TCR beta chain originates from a study of T cell responses to AZD1222 COVID-19 vaccine. Per the germline V gene, CDR1 is KGHDR and CDR2 is SFDVKD. The CDR3 has 15 residues. Broader study findings: Donors skewed white British and female; clonal diversity was possibly underestimated. CD4 TCRs associated with vaccination spanned spike, dominating at 160-218 and 743-854. Reportedly, nearly half of unique spike TCRs recognized epitopes outside B.1.351/B.1.1.7 mutations.

Turning to this clone: Its target is unknown. At one end, the junction sequence differs from germline, possibly due to a read error.

The protocol was immunoSEQ multiplex PCR, while the TCRdb copy is restricted to in-frame clones and leaves out a portion. This table has about 150,000 clones, just over 90% appearing once. This specimen consisted of peripheral blood, obtained on day 0 of AZD1222 vaccination. The V gene is TRBV24-1, the J gene TRBJ2-2; D possibly corresponds to TRBD1 (5 bases). The sequence came from an adult in good health. The CDR3 DNA is TGTGCCACCAGTGCTTTGACAGCGAACACCGGGGAGCTGTTTTTT. It yields the protein CATSALTANTGELFF.